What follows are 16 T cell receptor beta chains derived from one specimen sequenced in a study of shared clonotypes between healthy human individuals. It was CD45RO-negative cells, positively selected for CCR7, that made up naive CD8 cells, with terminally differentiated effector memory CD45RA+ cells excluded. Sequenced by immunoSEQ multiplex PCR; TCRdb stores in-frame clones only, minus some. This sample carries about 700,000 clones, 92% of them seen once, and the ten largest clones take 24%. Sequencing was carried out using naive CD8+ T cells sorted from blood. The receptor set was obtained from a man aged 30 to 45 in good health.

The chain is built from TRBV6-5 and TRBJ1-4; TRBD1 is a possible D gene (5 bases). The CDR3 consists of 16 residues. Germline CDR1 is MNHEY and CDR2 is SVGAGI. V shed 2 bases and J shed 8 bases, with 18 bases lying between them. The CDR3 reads CASSYAYTRVEEKLFF. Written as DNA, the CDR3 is TGTGCCAGCAGTTACGCTTATACCAGGGTCGAAGAAAAACTGTTTTTT.

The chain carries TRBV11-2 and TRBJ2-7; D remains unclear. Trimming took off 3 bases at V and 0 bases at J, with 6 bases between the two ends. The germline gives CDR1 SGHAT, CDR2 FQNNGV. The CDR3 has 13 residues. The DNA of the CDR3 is TGTGCCAGCAGCTTGGACCCCTCCTACGAGCAGTACTTC. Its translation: CASSLDPSYEQYF.

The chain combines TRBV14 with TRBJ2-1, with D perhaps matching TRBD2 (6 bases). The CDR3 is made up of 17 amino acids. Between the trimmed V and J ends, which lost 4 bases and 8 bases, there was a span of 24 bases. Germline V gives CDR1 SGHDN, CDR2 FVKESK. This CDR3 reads CASSPLGDGRWSDEQFF. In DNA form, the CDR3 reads TGTGCCAGCAGCCCCCTGGGGGACGGGAGATGGTCCGATGAGCAGTTCTTC.

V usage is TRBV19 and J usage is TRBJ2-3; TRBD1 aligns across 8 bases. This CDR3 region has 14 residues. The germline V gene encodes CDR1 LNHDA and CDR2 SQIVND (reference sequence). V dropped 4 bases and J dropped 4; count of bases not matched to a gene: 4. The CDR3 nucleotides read TGTGCCAGTAGTAGCGACAGGGGCCCAGATACGCAGTATTTT. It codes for CASSSDRGPDTQYF.

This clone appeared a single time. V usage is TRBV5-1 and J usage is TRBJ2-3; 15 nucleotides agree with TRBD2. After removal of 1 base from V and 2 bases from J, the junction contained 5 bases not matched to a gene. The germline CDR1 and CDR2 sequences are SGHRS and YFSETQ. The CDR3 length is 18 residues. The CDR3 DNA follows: TGCGCCAGCAGCTTGAATGGACTAGCGGGAGGGTTCACAGATACGCAGTATTTT. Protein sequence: CASSLNGLAGGFTDTQYF.

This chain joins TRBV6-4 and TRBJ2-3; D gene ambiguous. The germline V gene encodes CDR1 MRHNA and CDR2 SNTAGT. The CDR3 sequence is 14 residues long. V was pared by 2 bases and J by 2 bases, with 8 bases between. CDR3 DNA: TGTGCCAGCAGTGACGAATTTTACACAGATACGCAGTATTTT. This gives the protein CASSDEFYTDTQYF.

CDR3 bases: TGTGCCAGCAGACCAGGCTCTCAAGAGACCCAGTACTTC. Translation: CASRPGSQETQYF. The genes are TRBV7-6 and TRBJ2-5; D gene unclear. Germline values: CDR1 SGHVS, CDR2 FNYEAQ. Trimming removed 6 bases at V and 2 bases at J, with 10 bases between. CDR3 length: 13 amino acids.

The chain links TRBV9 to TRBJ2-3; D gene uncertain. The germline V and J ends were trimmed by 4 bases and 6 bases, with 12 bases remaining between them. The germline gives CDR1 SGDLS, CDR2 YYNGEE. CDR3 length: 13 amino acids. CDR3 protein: CASSKEDLDTQYF. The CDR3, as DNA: TGTGCCAGCAGCAAAGAGGATTTGGATACGCAGTATTTT.

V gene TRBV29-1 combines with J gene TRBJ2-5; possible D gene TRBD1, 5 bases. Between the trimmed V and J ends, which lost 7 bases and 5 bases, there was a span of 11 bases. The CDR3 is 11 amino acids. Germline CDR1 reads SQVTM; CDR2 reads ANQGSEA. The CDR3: CSGDAGETQYF. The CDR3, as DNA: TGCAGCGGCGACGCAGGGGAGACCCAGTACTTC.

CDR3 sequence (DNA): TGCGCCAGCAGCCAAGACAGGGTTTTGAATGAGCAGTTCTTC. Protein: CASSQDRVLNEQFF. The V gene is TRBV4-3, the J gene TRBJ2-1; the D gene is possibly TRBD1 (5 bases). The ends were cut back, 0 bases at V and 7 bases at J, with 10 bases in the middle. In germline, CDR1 is LGHNA, CDR2 YSLEER. The CDR3 totals 14 residues.

The DNA of the CDR3 is TGTGCCAGCAGCGACCCGAGAGTAGCCAAAAACATTCAGTACTTC. Its protein is CASSDPRVAKNIQYF. The gene calls are TRBV9 and TRBJ2-4; no reliable D call. This CDR3 is 15 amino acids long. Germline CDR1 is SGDLS and CDR2 is YYNGEE. V was pared by 3 bases and J by 0 bases, with 10 bases between.

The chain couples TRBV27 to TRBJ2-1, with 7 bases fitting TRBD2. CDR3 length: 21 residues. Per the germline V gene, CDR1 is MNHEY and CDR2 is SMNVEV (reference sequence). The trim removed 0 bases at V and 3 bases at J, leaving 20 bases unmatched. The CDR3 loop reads CASSLSPPAGYTPVVYNEQFF. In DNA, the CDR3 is TGTGCCAGCAGTTTATCACCCCCAGCGGGATACACCCCCGTCGTCTACAATGAGCAGTTCTTC.

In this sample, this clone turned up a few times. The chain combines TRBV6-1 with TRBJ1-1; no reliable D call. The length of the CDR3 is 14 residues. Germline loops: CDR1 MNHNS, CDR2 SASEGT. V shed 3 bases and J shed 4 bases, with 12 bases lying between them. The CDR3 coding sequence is TGTGCCAGCAGTGAGTCGGGAGGGAGCACTGAAGCTTTCTTT. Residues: CASSESGGSTEAFF.

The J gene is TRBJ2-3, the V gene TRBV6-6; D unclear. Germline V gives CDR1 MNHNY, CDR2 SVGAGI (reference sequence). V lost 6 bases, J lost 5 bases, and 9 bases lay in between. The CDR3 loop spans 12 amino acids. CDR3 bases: TGTGCCAGCAGCCATAAGGGAGATACGCAGTATTTT. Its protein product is CASSHKGDTQYF.

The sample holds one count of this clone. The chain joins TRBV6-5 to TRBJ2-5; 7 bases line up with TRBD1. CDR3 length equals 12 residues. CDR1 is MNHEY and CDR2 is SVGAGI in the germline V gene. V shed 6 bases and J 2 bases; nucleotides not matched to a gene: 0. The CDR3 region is CASRGQQETQYF. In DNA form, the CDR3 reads TGTGCCAGCAGGGGACAGCAAGAGACCCAGTACTTC.

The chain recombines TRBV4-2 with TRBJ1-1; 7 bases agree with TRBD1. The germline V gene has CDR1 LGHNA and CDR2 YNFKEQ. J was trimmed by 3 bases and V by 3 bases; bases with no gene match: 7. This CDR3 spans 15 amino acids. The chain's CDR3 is CASSHYRGVDTEAFF. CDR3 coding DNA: TGTGCCAGCAGCCATTACAGGGGCGTGGACACTGAAGCTTTCTTT.